This T cell receptor (beta chain) originates from a study of blood T cell repertoires in COVID-19. In the authors' workflow: Estimation of nucleated cell counts was performed using reference gene primer amplification. TCRdb's copy holds only in-frame clones and misses some; the assay was immunoSEQ multiplex PCR. That table furnishes V, J and clone size, whereas the DNA furnished D and trimming. The data contain 200,000 to 250,000 clones, 80% to 90% of them singletons. Losses at the gene ends were 4 bases for V and 2 bases for J; bases not matched to a gene: 4. From germline, CDR1 is MNHEY and CDR2 SMNVEV (reference sequence). This CDR3 spans 15 amino acids.

The specimen sequenced was peripheral blood. The rearrangement joins TRBV27 to TRBJ1-4; 7 bases fit TRBD1. This receptor was identified in an elderly woman with active or convalescent COVID-19. This CDR3 is CASSSHRGTNEKLFF. The CDR3 region has the DNA TGTGCCAGCAGTTCCCACAGGGGTACTAATGAAAAACTGTTTTTT.